The rows below give T cell receptor beta chains drawn from one sample of a study of T cells in Graves' hyperthyroidism and ophthalmopathy. TCRdb fed the multiplex PCR reads into MiXCR, producing one record per CDR3 protein. The sample shows 300,000 to 400,000 distinct CDR3 sequences, 18% of them seen only once. Sequencing was done on a sample of blood. These receptors were collected from a woman aged 45-60 years with Graves' hyperthyroidism. Both conserved end residues are part of each CDR3. D genes are given only for firm matches. Size is stated for part of the rows, as once, few or many counts, or as a class when the clone is expanded.

CDR3 | DNA | D | size | J | V
CASSSPGLAGGNEQFF | TGTGCCAGCAGTTCCCCGGGACTAGCGGGAGGAAATGAGCAGTTCTTC | TRBD2 | many | TRBJ2-1 | TRBV6-1
CASSYDGWGGQPQHF | TGTGCCAGCAGTTACGATGGGTGGGGAGGACAGCCCCAGCATTTT | . | . | TRBJ1-5 | TRBV6-5
CATSRFLDRGQNTEAFF | TGTGCCACCAGCAGGTTTCTGGACAGGGGACAGAACACTGAAGCTTTCTTT | TRBD1 | . | TRBJ1-1 | TRBV15
CASSFTAGELFF | TGTGCCAGCAGCTTCACGGCCGGGGAGCTGTTTTTT | . | few | TRBJ2-2 | TRBV7-9
CAWSVGGGLSSGANVLTF | TGTGCCTGGAGTGTGGGGGGGGGCCTCAGCTCTGGGGCCAACGTCCTGACTTTC | . | few | TRBJ2-6 | TRBV30
CASSLATLDYEQYF | TGCGCCAGCAGCTTGGCCACCTTGGACTACGAGCAGTACTTC | . | many | TRBJ2-7 | TRBV5-1
CASSSVQGTQYF | TGTGCCAGCAGCTCAGTCCAGGGGACCCAGTACTTC | . | many | TRBJ2-5 | TRBV27
CASSSTMDRPYTDTQYF | TGTGCCAGCAGTTCGACCATGGACAGGCCTTACACAGATACGCAGTATTTT | TRBD1 | many | TRBJ2-3 | TRBV28
CASSTYSGYEQYF | TGTGCCAGTAGTACCTATAGCGGCTACGAGCAGTACTTC | . | . | TRBJ2-7 | TRBV19
CASSTGGTAYEQYF | TGTGCCAGCAGCACAGGGGGAACCGCCTACGAGCAGTACTTC | TRBD1 | few | TRBJ2-7 | TRBV28
CASSFQGHGYTF | TGTGCCAGCAGTTTTCAGGGGCATGGCTACACCTTC | . | few | TRBJ1-2 | TRBV2
CSAIGTANTGELFF | TGCAGTGCCATCGGGACAGCGAACACCGGGGAGCTGTTTTTT | TRBD1 | many | TRBJ2-2 | TRBV20-1
CASSRSAISAYGYTF | TGTGCCAGCAGTCGATCGGCCATCTCTGCCTATGGCTACACCTTC | . | . | TRBJ1-2 | TRBV2
CASSLRTGEKAFF | TGTGCCAGCAGCCTTAGGACAGGGGAGAAAGCTTTCTTT | TRBD1 | few | TRBJ1-1 | TRBV5-4
CASSPSRGNEQFF | TGTGCCAGCTCCCCCTCCCGGGGGAATGAGCAGTTCTTC | . | few | TRBJ2-1 | TRBV6-2/TRBV6-3
CASSPGGTSGRWNEQFF | TGTGCCAGCAGCCCAGGGGGGACTAGCGGGAGGTGGAATGAGCAGTTCTTC | TRBD2 | many | TRBJ2-1 | TRBV13
CASSLSSEVQFF | TGTGCCAGCAGCTTAAGTAGCGAGGTCCAGTTCTTC | . | few | TRBJ2-1 | TRBV7-9
CASTDRGGGQPQHF | TGTGCCAGCACGGATAGGGGGGGGGGTCAGCCCCAGCATTTT | . | few | TRBJ1-5 | TRBV27
CASSDSSRATEAFF | TGTGCCAGCAGTGACTCATCCAGGGCCACTGAAGCTTTCTTT | . | . | TRBJ1-1 | TRBV6-4
CASTLDIAGGLGEQFF | TGTGCCAGCACTCTGGATATAGCGGGGGGGCTGGGTGAGCAGTTCTTC | TRBD2 | . | TRBJ2-1 | TRBV28
CASSASLSGRGGTGELFF | TGTGCCAGCAGCGCCAGCCTGAGCGGGAGGGGTGGCACCGGGGAGCTGTTTTTT | TRBD2 | many | TRBJ2-2 | TRBV11-2
CASSLVPVDTQYF | TGTGCCAGCAGCTTAGTTCCCGTAGATACGCAGTATTTT | . | many | TRBJ2-3 | TRBV11-2
CASWGGQEETQYF | TGTGCCAGCTGGGGAGGGCAGGAAGAGACCCAGTACTTC | TRBD2 | many | TRBJ2-5 | TRBV3-1
CSAATLQGGNQPQHF | TGCAGTGCCGCGACACTCCAGGGGGGAAATCAGCCCCAGCATTTT | TRBD1 | . | TRBJ1-5 | TRBV20-1
CASSYVGTRLNEQFF | TGTGCCAGCAGTTATGTTGGGACTAGGTTAAATGAGCAGTTCTTC | TRBD2 | many | TRBJ2-1 | TRBV6-2/TRBV6-3
CASSVVPGESTDTQYF | TGTGCCAGCAGCGTAGTCCCGGGGGAGAGCACAGATACGCAGTATTTT | . | few | TRBJ2-3 | TRBV9
CAWSTNRGQPQHF | TGTGCCTGGAGTACCAACAGGGGGCAGCCCCAGCATTTT | TRBD1 | many | TRBJ1-5 | TRBV30
CASGGLAGVSSYNEQFF | TGTGCCAGCGGGGGACTAGCGGGGGTGAGCTCCTACAATGAGCAGTTCTTC | TRBD2 | many | TRBJ2-1 | TRBV2
CASSKRLAGDQETQYF | TGTGCCAGCAGCAAAAGACTAGCGGGGGACCAAGAGACCCAGTACTTC | TRBD2 | many | TRBJ2-5 | TRBV2